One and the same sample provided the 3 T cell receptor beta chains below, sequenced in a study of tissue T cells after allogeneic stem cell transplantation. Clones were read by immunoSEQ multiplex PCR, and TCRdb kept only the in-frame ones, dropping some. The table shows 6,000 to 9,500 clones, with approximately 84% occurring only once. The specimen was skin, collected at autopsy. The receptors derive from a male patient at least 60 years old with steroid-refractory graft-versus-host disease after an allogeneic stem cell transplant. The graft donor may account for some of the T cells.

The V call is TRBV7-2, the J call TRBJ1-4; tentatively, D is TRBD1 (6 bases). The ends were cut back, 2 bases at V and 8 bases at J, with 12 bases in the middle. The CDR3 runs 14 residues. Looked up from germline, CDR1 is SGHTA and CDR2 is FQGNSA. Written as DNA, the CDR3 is TGTGCCAGCAGCTTAAAAGGACAGCCCGAAAAACTGTTTTTT. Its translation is CASSLKGQPEKLFF.

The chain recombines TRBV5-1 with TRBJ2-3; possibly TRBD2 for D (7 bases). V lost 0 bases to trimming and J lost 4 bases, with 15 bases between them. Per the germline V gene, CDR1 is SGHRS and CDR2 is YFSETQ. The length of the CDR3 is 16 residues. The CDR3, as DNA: TGCGCCAGCAGCTTGGAGGGCAGGGGAGGGCCAGATACGCAGTATTTT. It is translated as CASSLEGRGGPDTQYF.

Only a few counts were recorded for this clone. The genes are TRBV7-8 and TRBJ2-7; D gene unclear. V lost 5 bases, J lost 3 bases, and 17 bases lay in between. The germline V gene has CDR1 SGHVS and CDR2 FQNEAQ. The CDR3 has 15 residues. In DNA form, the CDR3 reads TGTGCCAGCAGCGCGCACCCTTCCAATTACTACGAGCAGTACTTC. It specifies CASSAHPSNYYEQYF.